A single T cell receptor (beta chain) is shown here with its context. The table lists this clone with a count of one. Its antigen has not been determined. Base quality data are lacking; no much larger clone is found one base away. This specimen belongs to a study of graft-versus-host responses after intestinal transplantation (dated by TCRdb to the early 2020s). With regard to the full study: Recipients received multivisceral, liver-intestinal, or isolated intestinal transplants. Every recipient was given anti-thymocyte globulin induction, then maintenance tacrolimus and steroids for about three years. Graft-versus-host and host-versus-graft alloreactive T cell clones were tracked in the graft, circulation and bone marrow after intestinal transplantation using bulk TCR-beta CDR3 sequencing. To identify alloreactive clones, pre-transplant mixed lymphocyte reaction products were sequenced and compared with unstimulated pre-transplant donor and recipient T cells. Of the roughly 25 intestinal transplant recipients enrolled in the cohort, one of whom was a retransplant, a few patients without pretransplant specimens were excluded. Donor T cell macrochimerism was defined as a peak of at least 4% donor T cells among recipient peripheral blood mononuclear cells. Rather than being sequenced by the commercial service, samples from a few later patients were sequenced in-house on an Illumina MiSeq and processed with MiXCR. The full study reports these points: GvH clones were found in recipient bone marrow, and some of the GvH clones appeared earlier in ileal mucosa or blood, which is consistent with an intestinal mucosal origin. High GvH to HvG T cell clonal ratios were observed in the allografts of patients with donor T cell macrochimerism. Conclusions were limited by the relatively low number and heterogeneity of intestinal transplant patients. Early after transplant, peak levels of circulating GvH clones were found to be associated with declines in HvG clones.

What the time point label conveys for this sample: cells obtained before transplantation from donor or recipient. CD3+CD4+ and CD3+CD8+ populations were FACS-sorted from unstimulated pre-transplant donor and recipient cells taken from spleen or lymph nodes. CDR1 and CDR2 are read off the germline V gene (reference sequence) as LNHDA and SQIVND. Ends trimmed: V by 7 bases, J by 7 bases; bases unmatched to a gene: 9. CDR3 length: 15 amino acids, cysteine to phenylalanine. The sequence is cut down to CDR3 DNA, 45 bases in frame from base 1. Receptor amplification or capture employed the immunoSEQ multiplex PCR assay. For most patients, genomic DNA was isolated with the Qiagen DNeasy Blood and Tissue Kit and shipped frozen to Adaptive Biotechnologies for TCR sequencing. Adaptive Biotechnologies carried out high-throughput TCR-beta CDR3 sequencing of genomic DNA for most patients. The study's processing was this. Adaptive's ImmunoSEQ software supplied the TCR sequencing data for 18 patients, while MiXCR and VDJtools were used to process three other patients. CD4 versus CD8 sorting errors were corrected by removing sequences found in both subsets at a frequency ratio below 5:1. CDR3 nucleotide sequences shared between donor and recipient were removed because their origin could not be assigned. Alloreactive clones required at least 2-fold expansion over unstimulated cells and minimum CFSE-low frequency of 0.002% (template counts) or 0.001% (read counts). Clones detected in sequenced pre-transplant spleen, lymph node, or MLR CFSE-low populations of the donor or recipient were defined as mappable. Cumulative frequency of alloreactive clones was calculated as a percentage of all sequences weighted by copy number. TCRdb's version of the immuneACCESS table is confined to in-frame rearrangements and falls short of the full clone set. An unresolved V gene accounts for under half of the shortfall where checked; the remainder is of unknown origin. Clone size and the V and J calls come from that table; the DNA yielded D and trimming. This sample has fewer than 85,000 clones in its table, and around 92% of those were observed once. Nearly 2.5% of the sample rests with the top ten.

The sequences come from unstimulated CD8+ T cells sorted from spleen or lymph node cells, collected before intestinal transplant. The sequence is built from TRBV19 and TRBJ1-6; 8 central nucleotides agree with TRBD1. The sequence was collected from a human donor who received an intestinal transplant. The CDR3 region: CASTIRTGPNSPLHF. The DNA sequence is given as TGTGCCAGTACCATCCGGACAGGGCCGAATTCACCCCTCCACTTT. The CDR3, completed at both ends by the reference TRBV19 and TRBJ1-6 genes, gives the full variable domain DGGITQSPKYLFRKEGQNVTLSCEQNLNHDAMYWYRQDPGQGLRLIYYSQIVNDFQKGDIAEGYSVSREKKESFPLTVTSAQKNPTAFYLCASTIRTGPNSPLHFGNGTRLTVT.